These 4 T cell receptor beta chains share one sample of origin, sequenced in a study of cytomegalovirus exposure and HLA in healthy donors. Primers included in the PCR were 60 Vbeta and 13 Jbeta primers. Data came from immunoSEQ multiplex PCR; TCRdb stores just in-frame clones and leaves some out. The profile shows some 130,000 clones, around 80% of them singletons. Material for sequencing was PBMCs. These receptors came from a man aged 30 to 39 in good health and CMV-seronegative.

This clone has more than one count but fewer than ten. This chain uses TRBV5-6 with TRBJ2-1; D ambiguous. This CDR3 comprises 18 residues. Trimming removed 0 bases from V and 3 bases from J, with 19 bases in between. The V gene's germline CDR1 is SGHDT and CDR2 YYEEEE. The CDR3 DNA reads TGTGCCAGCAGCTTGGCTTCCCAAAGCCCCTTTAACTACAATGAGCAGTTCTTC. This encodes CASSLASQSPFNYNEQFF.

The J gene is TRBJ2-1, the V gene TRBV7-2; 11 bases map to TRBD2. The length of the CDR3 is 17 residues. Germline-derived CDR1 and CDR2 are SGHTA and FQGNSA. Trimming removed 5 bases from V and 4 bases from J; junction bases left unmatched: 10. The CDR3 DNA follows: TGTGCCAGCAGCCTCGAATTGCTAGCGGGAGGATACAATGAGCAGTTCTTC. It specifies CASSLELLAGGYNEQFF.

This chain links TRBV6-5 with TRBJ2-7, with D perhaps matching TRBD1 (6 bases). This CDR3 is 14 amino acids long. Trimming left V 4 bases short and J 5 bases short, with 15 bases between. The V gene's germline CDR1 is MNHEY and CDR2 SVGAGI. In nucleotides, the CDR3 is TGTGCCAGCAGTTCCCCCGTGGGGGCCCACGAGCAGTACTTC. Encoded protein: CASSSPVGAHEQYF.

The V call is TRBV11-2, the J call TRBJ1-4; D might be TRBD1 (6 bases). V shed 1 base and J shed 6 bases, with 15 bases lying between them. From germline, CDR1 is SGHAT and CDR2 FQNNGV. The CDR3 spans 16 residues. CDR3 region: CASSLAVGRGDEKLFF. The CDR3 region has the DNA TGTGCCAGCAGCTTAGCGGTGGGCAGGGGAGATGAAAAACTGTTTTTT.